One sample yielded the 7 T cell receptor beta chains listed below, sequenced in a study of blood T cell repertoires in COVID-19. TCRdb's table, derived via immunoSEQ multiplex PCR, lists solely in-frame clones and lacks some. The sample records 270,000 or so clones, around 82% being singletons. The specimen was peripheral blood. These receptors were taken from a woman under 30 with acute or convalescent COVID-19.

V is TRBV2 and J is TRBJ2-2; perhaps TRBD1 as D (6 bases). The germline V gene encodes CDR1 SNHLY and CDR2 FYNNEI. This CDR3 spans 13 amino acids. Trimming took 6 bases from V and 7 from J, leaving 12 bases between them. In nucleotides, the CDR3 is TGTGCCAGCAGGGAATGGGGGCTCGGGGAGCTGTTTTTT. This gives the protein CASREWGLGELFF.

The CDR3 DNA reads TGTGCCAGCAGTGAGGTCAGGGGAGGGGTTCCCCAGCATTTT. Translation: CASSEVRGGVPQHF. V usage is TRBV2 and J usage is TRBJ1-5; possible D gene TRBD1, 6 bases. The CDR3 extends over 14 amino acids. The germline V gene has CDR1 SNHLY and CDR2 FYNNEI. The V end was cut by 3 bases, the J end by 10 bases, with 16 bases between. Supplemented by reference TRBV2 and TRBJ1-5, the full variable domain reads EPEVTQTPSHQVTQMGQEVILRCVPISNHLYFYWYRQILGQKVEFLVSFYNNEISEKSEIFDDQFSVERPDGSNFTLKIRSTKLEDSAMYFCASSEVRGGVPQHFGDGTRLSIL.

The chain joins TRBV4-3 to TRBJ2-7; TRBD2 aligns across 7 bases. V lost 2 bases to trimming and J lost 3 bases; unmatched junction nucleotides: 10. This CDR3 is 16 amino acids long. Germline V gene lookup returns CDR1 LGHNA and CDR2 YSLEER. The CDR3 region is CASSQIVGGVLYEQYF. The CDR3 nucleotides read TGCGCCAGCAGCCAAATCGTGGGAGGGGTGCTCTACGAGCAGTACTTC.

Concerning this clone: The junction shows a germline mismatch at one end, possibly a read error. The V call is TRBV7-7, the J call TRBJ2-1; TRBD2 agrees at 16 bases. Germline V gives CDR1 SSHAT, CDR2 FNYEAQ (reference sequence). The CDR3 is made up of 15 amino acids. CDR3 amino acids: CASSPGLAGGNEQFF. The CDR3 bases are TGTGCTAGCAGCCCGGGACTAGCGGGAGGGAATGAGCAGTTCTTC.

This chain links TRBV28 with TRBJ2-7, with TRBD1 identical over 8 bases. V gave up 2 bases and J gave up 10 bases; unmatched junction bases: 13. The CDR3 has 15 amino acids. Looked up from germline, CDR1 is MDHEN and CDR2 is SYDVKM. CDR3 amino acids: CASSLKSAGQALQYF. CDR3 DNA sequence: TGTGCCAGCAGTTTAAAGTCGGCGGGACAGGCCCTCCAGTACTTC. The complete variable domain, with remaining parts taken from reference TRBV28 and TRBJ2-7, reads DVKVTQSSRYLVKRTGEKVFLECVQDMDHENMFWYRQDPGLGLRLIYFSYDVKMKEKGDIPEGYSVSREKKERFSLILESASTNQTSMYLCASSLKSAGQALQYFGPGTRLTVT.

The V and J genes are TRBV7-3 and TRBJ2-5; possibly TRBD1 for D (5 bases). The CDR3 is made up of 14 amino acids. In germline, CDR1 is SGHTA, CDR2 FQGTGA. Trimming removed 5 bases at V and 7 bases at J, with 17 bases between. CDR3 coding DNA: TGTGCCAGCAGCCCGTCAGGGCAATCGGGGACCCAGTACTTC. Its protein product is CASSPSGQSGTQYF.

The chain is built from TRBV6-2 or TRBV6-3 and TRBJ1-5, with a weak D call TRBD1 (5 bases). V was clipped by 2 bases and J by 0 bases, with 14 bases between them. Per germline, CDR1 MNHEY and CDR2 SVGEGT. The CDR3 consists of 17 residues. The CDR3 loop is CASSYSISRGSNQPQHF. DNA for the CDR3: TGTGCCAGCAGTTACAGTATCAGTAGGGGTAGCAATCAGCCCCAGCATTTT.